This T cell receptor beta chain was captured in a study of response to subunit inactivated influenza vaccine. Findings and caveats of the study: With each seasonal influenza vaccination, the authors suggested, few new T cells are recruited.

Remarks on this clonotype: Its cognate antigen is unknown.

Germline CDR1 is ENHRY and CDR2 is SYGVKD. The V segment lost 10 bases and the J segment 2 bases; nucleotides outside the gene matches: 4. This CDR3 region has 13 residues. One entry per CDR3 protein, called by TCRdb with MiXCR from the RT-PCR reads. Of approximately 520,000 distinct CDR3 sequences listed, 16% are singletons. The material was CD4+ T cells sorted from PBMCs, obtained less than 30 months after vaccination. The TCR sequence derives from a man aged 45 to 75 who received an inactivated influenza vaccine. The rearrangement links TRBV10-3 to TRBJ1-2, with 10 bases lining up with TRBD1. The DNA of the CDR3 is TGTGCCACCCTGGGACAGGGGAACTATGGCTACACCTTC. This sequence encodes CATLGQGNYGYTF.